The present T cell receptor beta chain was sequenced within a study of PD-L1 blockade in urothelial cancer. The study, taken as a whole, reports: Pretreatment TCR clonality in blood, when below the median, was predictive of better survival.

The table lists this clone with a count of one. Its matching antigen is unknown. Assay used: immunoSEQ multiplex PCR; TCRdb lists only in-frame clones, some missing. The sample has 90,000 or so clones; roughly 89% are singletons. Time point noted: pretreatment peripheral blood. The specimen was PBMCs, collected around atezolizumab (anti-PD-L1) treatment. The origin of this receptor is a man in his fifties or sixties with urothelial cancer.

CDR3: CAISESVAVSTEAFF. As DNA, the CDR3 is TGTGCCATCAGCGAATCGGTAGCGGTTAGCACTGAAGCTTTCTTT. The rearrangement links TRBV10-3 to TRBJ1-1; D is ambiguous. The germline V and J ends were trimmed by 6 bases and 4 bases, with 18 bases remaining between them. Germline values: CDR1 ENHRY, CDR2 SYGVKD. The CDR3 is 15 amino acids.